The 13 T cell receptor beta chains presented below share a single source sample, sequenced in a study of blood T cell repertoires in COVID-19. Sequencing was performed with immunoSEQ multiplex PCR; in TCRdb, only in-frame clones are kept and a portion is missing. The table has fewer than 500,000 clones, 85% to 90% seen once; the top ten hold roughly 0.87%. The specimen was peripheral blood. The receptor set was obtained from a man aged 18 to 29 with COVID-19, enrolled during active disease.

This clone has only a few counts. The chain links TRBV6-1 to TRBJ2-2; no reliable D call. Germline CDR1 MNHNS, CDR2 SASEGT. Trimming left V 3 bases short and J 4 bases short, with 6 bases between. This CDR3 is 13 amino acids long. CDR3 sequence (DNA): TGTGCCAGCAGTGAGTCGTTCACCGGGGAGCTGTTTTTT. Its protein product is CASSESFTGELFF.

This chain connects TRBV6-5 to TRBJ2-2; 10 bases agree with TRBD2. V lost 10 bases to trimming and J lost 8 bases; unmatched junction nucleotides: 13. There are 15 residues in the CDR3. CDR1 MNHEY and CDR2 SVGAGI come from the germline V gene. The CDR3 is CANRAGTSVAGELFF. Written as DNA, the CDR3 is TGTGCCAACCGCGCCGGGACTAGCGTGGCTGGGGAGCTGTTTTTT.

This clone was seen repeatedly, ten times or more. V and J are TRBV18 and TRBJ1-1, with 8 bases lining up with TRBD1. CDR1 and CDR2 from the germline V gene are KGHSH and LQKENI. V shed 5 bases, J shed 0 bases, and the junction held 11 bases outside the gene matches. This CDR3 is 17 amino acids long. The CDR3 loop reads CASSRADRGILNTEAFF. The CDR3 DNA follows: TGTGCCAGCTCAAGGGCCGACAGGGGAATATTGAACACTGAAGCTTTCTTT.

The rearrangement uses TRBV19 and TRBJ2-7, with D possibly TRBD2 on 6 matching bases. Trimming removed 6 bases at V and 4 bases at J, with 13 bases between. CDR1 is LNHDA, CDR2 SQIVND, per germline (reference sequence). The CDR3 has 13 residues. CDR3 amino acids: CASSPGRMYEQYF. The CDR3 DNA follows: TGTGCCAGTAGCCCAGGGAGGATGTACGAGCAGTACTTC.

As DNA, the CDR3 is TGTGCCAGCAGGGCCGGGACTCCTCCCTACGAGCAGTACTTC. This translates into CASRAGTPPYEQYF. V and J are TRBV2 and TRBJ2-7, with TRBD2 as a possible D gene (6 bases). Trimming stripped 6 bases from V and 2 bases from J, with 14 bases between. This CDR3 contains 14 residues. CDR1 is SNHLY and CDR2 is FYNNEI in the germline V gene.

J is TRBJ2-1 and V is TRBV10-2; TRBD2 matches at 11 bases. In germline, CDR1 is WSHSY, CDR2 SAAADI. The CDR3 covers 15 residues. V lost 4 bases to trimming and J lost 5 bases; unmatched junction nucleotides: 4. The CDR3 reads CASSAIAGGNNEQFF. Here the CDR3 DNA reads TGCGCCAGCAGTGCCATAGCGGGGGGGAACAATGAGCAGTTCTTC.

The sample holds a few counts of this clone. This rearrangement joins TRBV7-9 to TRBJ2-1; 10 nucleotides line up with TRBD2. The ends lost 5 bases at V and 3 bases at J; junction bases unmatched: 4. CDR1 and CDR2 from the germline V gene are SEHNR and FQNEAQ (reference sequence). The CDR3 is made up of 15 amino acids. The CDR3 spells CASSRLAGGYNEQFF. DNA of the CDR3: TGTGCCAGCAGCAGACTAGCGGGTGGCTACAATGAGCAGTTCTTC.

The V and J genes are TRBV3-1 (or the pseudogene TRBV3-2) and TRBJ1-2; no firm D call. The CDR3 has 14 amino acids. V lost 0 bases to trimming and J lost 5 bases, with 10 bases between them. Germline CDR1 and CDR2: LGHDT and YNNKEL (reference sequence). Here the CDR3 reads CASSQDLGQYGYTF. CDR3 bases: TGTGCCAGCAGCCAAGATCTTGGCCAATATGGCTACACCTTC.

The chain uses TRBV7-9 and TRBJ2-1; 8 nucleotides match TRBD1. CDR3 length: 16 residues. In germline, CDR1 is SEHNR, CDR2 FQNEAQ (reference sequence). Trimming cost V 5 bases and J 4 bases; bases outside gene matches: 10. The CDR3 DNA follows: TGTGCCAGCAGCGTCCTACCCGGGACAGGATACAATGAGCAGTTCTTC. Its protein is CASSVLPGTGYNEQFF. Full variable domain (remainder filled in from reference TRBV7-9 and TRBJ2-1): DTGVSQNPRHKITKRGQNVTFRCDPISEHNRLYWYRQTLGQGPEFLTYFQNEAQLEKSRLLSDRFSAERPKGSFSTLEIQRTEQGDSAMYLCASSVLPGTGYNEQFFGPGTRLTVL.

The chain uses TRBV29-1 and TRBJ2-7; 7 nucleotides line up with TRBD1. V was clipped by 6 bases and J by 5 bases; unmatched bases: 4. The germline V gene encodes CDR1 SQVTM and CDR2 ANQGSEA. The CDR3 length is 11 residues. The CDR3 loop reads CSVEQGNEQYF. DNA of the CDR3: TGCAGCGTAGAACAGGGGAACGAGCAGTACTTC.

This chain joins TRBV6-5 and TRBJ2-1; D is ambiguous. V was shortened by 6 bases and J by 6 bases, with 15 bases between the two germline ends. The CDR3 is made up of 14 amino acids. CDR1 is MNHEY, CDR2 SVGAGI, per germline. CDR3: CASSDTKELNEQFF. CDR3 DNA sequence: TGTGCCAGCAGCGACACCAAAGAACTCAATGAGCAGTTCTTC.

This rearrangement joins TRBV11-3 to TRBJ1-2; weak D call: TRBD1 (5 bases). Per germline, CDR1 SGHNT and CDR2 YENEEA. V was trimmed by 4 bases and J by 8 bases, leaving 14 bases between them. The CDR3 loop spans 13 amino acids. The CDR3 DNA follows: TGTGCCAGCAGCTCCACGGGGGAAGGCGGCTACACCTTC. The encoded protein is CASSSTGEGGYTF.

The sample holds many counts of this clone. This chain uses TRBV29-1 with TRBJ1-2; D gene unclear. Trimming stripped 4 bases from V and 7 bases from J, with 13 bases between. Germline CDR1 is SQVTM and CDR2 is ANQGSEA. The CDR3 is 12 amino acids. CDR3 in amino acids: CSVVYLTGGYTF. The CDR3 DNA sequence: TGCAGCGTTGTATACCTAACGGGTGGCTACACCTTC.